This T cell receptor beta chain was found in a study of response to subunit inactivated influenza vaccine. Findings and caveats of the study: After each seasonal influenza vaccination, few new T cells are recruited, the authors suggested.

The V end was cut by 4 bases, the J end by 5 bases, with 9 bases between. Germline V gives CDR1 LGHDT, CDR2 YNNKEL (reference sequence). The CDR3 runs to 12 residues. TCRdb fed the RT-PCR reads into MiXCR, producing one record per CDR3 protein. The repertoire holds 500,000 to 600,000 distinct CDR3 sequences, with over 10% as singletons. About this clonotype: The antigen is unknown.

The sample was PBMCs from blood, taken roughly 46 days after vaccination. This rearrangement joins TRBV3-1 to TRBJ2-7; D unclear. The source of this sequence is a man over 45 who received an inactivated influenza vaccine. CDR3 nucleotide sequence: TGTGCCAGCAGCCCCTCGAGGCACGAGCAGTACTTC. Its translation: CASSPSRHEQYF.